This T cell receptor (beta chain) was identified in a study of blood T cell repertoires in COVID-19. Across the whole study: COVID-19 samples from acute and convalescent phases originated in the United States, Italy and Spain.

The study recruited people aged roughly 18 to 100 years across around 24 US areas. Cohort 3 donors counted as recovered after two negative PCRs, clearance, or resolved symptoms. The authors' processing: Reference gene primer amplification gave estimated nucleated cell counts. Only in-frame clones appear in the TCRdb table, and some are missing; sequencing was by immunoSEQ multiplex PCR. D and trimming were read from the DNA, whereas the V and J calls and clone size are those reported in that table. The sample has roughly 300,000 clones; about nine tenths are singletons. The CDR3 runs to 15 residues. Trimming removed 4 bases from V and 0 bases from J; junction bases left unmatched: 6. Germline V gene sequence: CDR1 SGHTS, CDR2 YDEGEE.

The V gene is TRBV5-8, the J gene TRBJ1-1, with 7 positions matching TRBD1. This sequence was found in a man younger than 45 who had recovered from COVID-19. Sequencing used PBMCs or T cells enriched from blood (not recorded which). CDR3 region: CASSAGTALNTEAFF. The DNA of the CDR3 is TGTGCCAGCAGCGCCGGGACAGCTTTGAACACTGAAGCTTTCTTT.